The sequence of this TCR beta chain was determined in a study of shared clonotypes between healthy human individuals. The repertoire was sequenced with immunoSEQ multiplex PCR; TCRdb's copy has only in-frame clones and lacks some. The sample holds roughly 2 million clones, over 85% seen once. Source material: naive CD4+ T cells sorted from blood. As for subset: CD45RA+ positively selected. This clonotype was obtained from a man younger than 35 in good health.

The CDR3 sequence: CASSFGVSSLQETQYF. CDR3 coding DNA: TGTGCCAGCAGCTTTGGTGTTTCGAGCCTTCAAGAGACCCAGTACTTC. The chain employs TRBV7-6 and TRBJ2-5; D uncertain. There are 16 residues in the CDR3. In germline, CDR1 is SGHVS, CDR2 FNYEAQ. V gave up 3 bases and J gave up 2 bases, with 16 bases separating them.